The 28 T cell receptor beta chains below all came from one sample that was sequenced in a study of T cell repertoires in cytomegalovirus infection. Each CDR3 protein gets one entry after TCRdb re-called the reads with MiXCR. This table holds 100,000 to 150,000 distinct CDR3 sequences, roughly 9% found once. The sample comprised PBMCs. The receptors were gathered from a human donor in good health (CMV status not recorded). Some clones in this sample may be carry-over from other donors' samples.

This clonotype was recorded at least ten times. The chain combines TRBV28 with TRBJ1-2, with TRBD1 identical over 7 bases. V lost 2 bases and J lost 6; bases outside the gene matches: 3. The CDR3 is 13 amino acids. Per the germline V gene, CDR1 is MDHEN and CDR2 is SYDVKM. CDR3 DNA: TGTGCCAGCAGTTTAAGGGACAGAAATGGCTACACCTTC. Protein sequence: CASSLRDRNGYTF.

J is TRBJ1-2 and V is TRBV30; TRBD1 is a possible D gene (5 bases). Germline CDR1 and CDR2: GTSNPN and SVGIG (reference sequence). Deletions cut 2 bases from V and 4 bases from J, with 11 bases between. CDR3 size: 13 residues. The CDR3 DNA follows: TGTGCCTGGAGTCCGGGACCGAGCTATGGCTACACCTTC. Protein: CAWSPGPSYGYTF. The variable domain in full, with the rest retrieved from reference TRBV30 and TRBJ1-2, is SQTIHQWPATLVQPVGSPLSLECTVEGTSNPNLYWYRQAAGRGLQLLFYSVGIGQISSEVPQNLSASRPQDRQFILSSKKLLLSDSGFYLCAWSPGPSYGYTFGSGTRLTVV.

The sample holds a few counts of this clonotype. The rearrangement links TRBV14 to TRBJ2-7; no reliable D call. In germline, CDR1 is SGHDN, CDR2 FVKESK. The CDR3 loop spans 14 amino acids. V shed 4 bases and J shed 0 bases, with 10 bases lying between them. Here the CDR3 reads CASSPTGLSYEQYF. The CDR3 coding sequence is TGTGCCAGCAGCCCCACGGGTCTCTCCTACGAGCAGTACTTC.

The table lists this clonotype with many counts. This chain uses TRBV7-3 with TRBJ2-1; 11 positions match TRBD2. Germline CDR1 and CDR2: SGHTA and FQGTGA. The CDR3 spans 14 residues. With V trimmed by 0 bases and J by 9 bases, 1 base remained unmatched. This CDR3 reads CASSLTSGGGEQFF. The CDR3 region has the DNA TGTGCCAGCAGCTTAACTAGCGGGGGGGGTGAGCAGTTCTTC. The full variable domain, in which reference TRBV7-3 and TRBJ2-1 provide the parts outside the CDR3, is GAGVSQTPSNKVTEKGKYVELRCDPISGHTALYWYRQSLGQGPEFLIYFQGTGAADDSGLPNDRFFAVRPEGSVSTLKIQRTERGDSAVYLCASSLTSGGGEQFFGPGTRLTVL.

The sample holds many counts of this clonotype. The rearrangement joins TRBV4-1 to TRBJ1-1; D is undetermined. The V and J ends lost 2 bases and 3 bases respectively, with 16 bases between them. Germline CDR1 and CDR2: MGHRA and YSYEKL. The CDR3 is 16 amino acids. CDR3 amino acids: CASSQPRAGGHTEAFF. The DNA of the CDR3 is TGCGCCAGCAGCCAACCCCGGGCAGGCGGTCACACTGAAGCTTTCTTT.

Concerning this clonotype: Since a much larger clone is just one base distant, this may be a read error. The genes are TRBV20-1 and TRBJ2-1; D perhaps matches TRBD1 (7 bases). Germline CDR1 DFQATT, CDR2 SNEGSKA (reference sequence). The CDR3 extends over 15 amino acids. Trimming pared 5 bases from V and 7 bases from J, leaving 21 bases between. The CDR3 spells CSARTEAGGWNEQFF. The CDR3 DNA reads TGCAGTGCTCGGACGGAAGCAGGGGGGTGGAATGAGCAGTTCTTC.

This clonotype was seen ten or more times. The V and J genes are TRBV28 and TRBJ1-2, with a possible D match to TRBD1 (6 bases). Germline CDR1 MDHEN, CDR2 SYDVKM. This CDR3 comprises 14 residues. Between the trimmed V and J ends, which lost 3 bases and 3 bases, there was a span of 11 bases. The CDR3, as DNA: TGTGCCAGCAGTTTGCCACAGGGTGACTATGGCTACACCTTC. This gives the protein CASSLPQGDYGYTF.

The V gene is TRBV19, the J gene TRBJ2-3; 9 bases agree with TRBD2. The germline V gene has CDR1 LNHDA and CDR2 SQIVND (reference sequence). The CDR3 contains 18 residues. V shed 5 bases, J shed 4 bases, and the junction held 16 bases outside the gene matches. The CDR3 DNA reads as TGTGCCAGTAGTTGGCCAGCGGGGGGAGGATATAAATCAGATACGCAGTATTTT. Protein: CASSWPAGGGYKSDTQYF.

This clonotype was seen at least ten times. This rearrangement joins TRBV12-3 or TRBV12-4 to TRBJ1-1; D unclear. V lost 6 bases and J 6 bases, leaving 11 bases between the germline ends. This CDR3 region has 12 residues. CDR3 in amino acids: CASSPVAAEAFF. CDR3 DNA: TGTGCCAGCAGCCCCGTCGCCGCTGAAGCTTTCTTT.

This clonotype showed up many times. J is TRBJ1-5 and V is TRBV12-3 or TRBV12-4; the D is unclear. This CDR3 comprises 15 residues. Trimming left V 5 bases short and J 2 bases short, with 13 bases between. The CDR3 here is CASSQQTERNQPQHF. The CDR3, as DNA: TGTGCCAGCAGTCAACAAACAGAGCGCAATCAGCCCCAGCATTTT.

In regard to this clonotype: The junction and the germline gene differ at one end; a read error may be behind it. This rearrangement joins TRBV29-1 to TRBJ1-4; tentatively, D is TRBD1 (5 bases). CDR3 size: 12 residues. Germline V gene lookup returns CDR1 SQVTM and CDR2 ANQGSEA. CDR3 loop: CSVQGGNERLFF. In DNA form, the CDR3 reads TGCAGCGTCCAGGGTGGAAATGAAAGACTGTTTTTT.

This clonotype was recorded many times. The V and J genes are TRBV29-1 and TRBJ2-3, with a weak D call TRBD1 (6 bases). The CDR3 has 15 residues. The germline V gene encodes CDR1 SQVTM and CDR2 ANQGSEA. V lost 0 bases to trimming and J lost 2 bases, with 12 bases between them. In DNA, the CDR3 is TGCAGCGTTGAAGATGGGACATTCCCCACAGATACGCAGTATTTT. Its translation is CSVEDGTFPTDTQYF.

This clonotype was observed many times. V and J are TRBV7-9 and TRBJ1-1; D not resolved. CDR1 is SEHNR, CDR2 FQNEAQ, per germline (reference sequence). This CDR3 has 15 amino acids. With 4 bases removed from V and 4 bases from J, the gap between germline ends came to 16 bases. The CDR3 DNA sequence: TGTGCCAGCAGCTCGGGATCTCTACTGACCACTGAAGCTTTCTTT. Protein sequence: CASSSGSLLTTEAFF.

V gene TRBV7-3 combines with J gene TRBJ1-2; D is possibly TRBD1 (5 bases). Trimming left V 2 bases short and J 8 bases short, with 12 bases between. The germline V gene encodes CDR1 SGHTA and CDR2 FQGTGA. The CDR3 is made up of 13 amino acids. The CDR3 is CASSLGGAEGYTF. The CDR3 DNA reads as TGTGCCAGCAGCTTAGGAGGGGCGGAGGGCTACACCTTC. Based on the CDR3 plus reference TRBV7-3 and TRBJ1-2, the full variable domain is GAGVSQTPSNKVTEKGKYVELRCDPISGHTALYWYRQSLGQGPEFLIYFQGTGAADDSGLPNDRFFAVRPEGSVSTLKIQRTERGDSAVYLCASSLGGAEGYTFGSGTRLTVV.

This clonotype was recorded many times. This chain connects TRBV12-3 or TRBV12-4 to TRBJ2-3, with 10 bases that match TRBD2. The CDR3 covers 15 residues. V shed 6 bases and J 4 bases; nucleotides not matched to a gene: 7. The CDR3 region has the DNA TGTGCCAGCAGCCCTCTAGCGGGGGTAGCAGATACGCAGTATTTT. Amino acid sequence: CASSPLAGVADTQYF.

This clonotype appeared a few times. V usage is TRBV29-1 and J usage is TRBJ1-1; D perhaps matches TRBD1 (5 bases). V shed 7 bases and J shed 3 bases, with 15 bases lying between them. Germline-derived CDR1 and CDR2 are SQVTM and ANQGSEA. The CDR3 extends over 13 amino acids. CDR3 nucleotide sequence: TGCAGCGCTAATAAATTGGGGGACACTGAAGCTTTCTTT. It codes for CSANKLGDTEAFF.

This clonotype was detected ten times or more. The chain employs TRBV15 and TRBJ1-1, with unresolved D. The CDR3 loop spans 16 amino acids. Trimming cost V 3 bases and J 4 bases, with 18 bases left between them. Germline loops: CDR1 LNHNV, CDR2 YYDKDF (reference sequence). In DNA form, the CDR3 reads TGTGCCACCAGCAGGGGCTTCTGGGGTGGTACCACTGAAGCTTTCTTT. Its translation is CATSRGFWGGTTEAFF.

This clonotype was seen many times. The chain links TRBV20-1 to TRBJ1-3; unclear D gene. Deletions cut 6 bases from V and 0 bases from J, with 15 bases between. The CDR3 sequence is 15 residues long. Germline CDR1 is DFQATT and CDR2 is SNEGSKA (reference sequence). CDR3 bases: TGCAGTGCCCAATCTCCGGGGTACTCTGGAAACACCATATATTTT. This gives the protein CSAQSPGYSGNTIYF.

This clonotype was observed many times. The chain uses TRBV6-1 and TRBJ2-1; D might be TRBD1 or TRBD2, each matching 5 bases. Germline V gives CDR1 MNHNS, CDR2 SASEGT. Trimming cost V 7 bases and J 6 bases, with 7 bases left between them. CDR3 size: 11 residues. This CDR3 is CASTGANEQFF. CDR3 sequence (DNA): TGTGCCAGCACCGGGGCCAATGAGCAGTTCTTC.

This clonotype showed up many times. This chain connects TRBV12-3 or TRBV12-4 to TRBJ2-1; 9 nucleotides agree with TRBD1. This CDR3 has 16 residues. Trimming took 3 bases from V and 9 from J; bases not matched to a gene: 12. CDR3 in DNA: TGTGCCAGCAGTTTCTCGCTCGGGACAGGGAACCCTGAGCAGTTCTTC. This sequence encodes CASSFSLGTGNPEQFF.

The V and J genes are TRBV7-6 and TRBJ1-2; no definite D call. The germline V gene has CDR1 SGHVS and CDR2 FNYEAQ. This CDR3 contains 12 residues. V was clipped by 5 bases and J by 3 bases, with 7 bases between them. The CDR3 sequence is CASSTPDYGYTF. CDR3 sequence (DNA): TGTGCCAGCAGCACCCCAGACTATGGCTACACCTTC.

This clonotype was seen many times. The rearrangement uses TRBV11-1 and TRBJ1-1, with D possibly being TRBD1 (5 bases). In germline, CDR1 is SGHAT, CDR2 FQDESV (reference sequence). The CDR3 runs to 17 residues. Trimming removed 0 bases from V and 4 bases from J, with 18 bases in between. Here the CDR3 reads CASSLASGLPMSTEAFF. DNA of the CDR3: TGTGCCAGCAGCTTAGCGTCGGGACTCCCTATGAGCACTGAAGCTTTCTTT.

This clonotype was counted at least ten times. This rearrangement joins TRBV4-1 to TRBJ2-2; 7 positions match TRBD2. This CDR3 comprises 16 residues. Trimming took 1 base from V and 1 from J; bases not matched to a gene: 3. The germline gives CDR1 MGHRA, CDR2 YSYEKL. The CDR3 DNA sequence: TGCGCCAGCAGCCAAGTGACTAGCCTGAACACCGGGGAGCTGTTTTTT. It codes for CASSQVTSLNTGELFF.

This clonotype was recorded at least ten times. The chain recombines TRBV24-1 with TRBJ2-1, with D tentatively TRBD1 (5 bases). CDR1 and CDR2 from the germline V gene are KGHDR and SFDVKD. V was cut by 6 bases and J by 4 bases, with 9 bases left in between. The CDR3 has 13 residues. DNA of the CDR3: TGTGCCACCAGTCCCCAGGGTTACAATGAGCAGTTCTTC. As protein: CATSPQGYNEQFF.

This clonotype was picked up many times. V gene TRBV20-1 combines with J gene TRBJ2-1, with 7 bases aligning to TRBD2. Per germline, CDR1 DFQATT and CDR2 SNEGSKA (reference sequence). V lost 0 bases, J lost 8 bases, and 13 bases stayed unmatched. CDR3 length: 16 amino acids. CDR3 coding DNA: TGCAGTGCTAGAGATCGAGAGACTAGCACGGTTTATGAGCAGTTCTTC. Amino acids: CSARDRETSTVYEQFF.

This clonotype was recorded at least ten times. This chain uses TRBV7-2 with TRBJ2-3; 8 nucleotides align to TRBD2. The length of the CDR3 is 17 residues. V lost 1 base, J lost 0 bases, and 6 bases stayed unmatched. Germline-derived CDR1 and CDR2 are SGHTA and FQGNSA. Written as DNA, the CDR3 is TGTGCCAGCAGCTTAGGGTTAGCGGGGAGTAGCACAGATACGCAGTATTTT. Its protein product is CASSLGLAGSSTDTQYF.

This clonotype was found many times. J is TRBJ1-1 and V is TRBV6-2 or TRBV6-3; unclear D gene. The CDR3 spans 13 residues. The germline V gene encodes CDR1 MNHEY and CDR2 SVGEGT. Trimming cost V 8 bases and J 1 base, with 11 bases left between them. The CDR3 nucleotides read TGTGCCAGCGCACTCCGACAGAACACTGAAGCTTTCTTT. Amino acids: CASALRQNTEAFF.

This clonotype has only one observation. This chain links TRBV5-1 with TRBJ1-1; D call uncertain. Germline V CDR1 and CDR2: SGHRS, YFSETQ. CDR3 length equals 17 residues. Trimming took off 2 bases at V and 0 bases at J, with 17 bases between the two ends. The CDR3 DNA reads TGCGCCAGCAGCTTTTCGGGAGATCCGTACATGAACACTGAAGCTTTCTTT. Its translation: CASSFSGDPYMNTEAFF.